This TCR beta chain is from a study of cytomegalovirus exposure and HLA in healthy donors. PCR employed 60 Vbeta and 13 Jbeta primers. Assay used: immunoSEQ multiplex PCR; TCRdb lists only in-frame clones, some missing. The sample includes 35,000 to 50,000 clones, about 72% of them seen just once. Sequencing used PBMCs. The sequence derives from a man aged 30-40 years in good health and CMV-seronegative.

The CDR3 nucleotides are TGTGCCAGCAGCCCGGGACTAGCGGGGGCCTGGGGGGCCTACGAGCAGTACTTC. Protein sequence: CASSPGLAGAWGAYEQYF. The J gene is TRBJ2-7, the V gene TRBV11-2; the match to TRBD2 covers 14 bases. V dropped 5 bases and J dropped 2; count of bases not matched to a gene: 11. Germline lookup yields CDR1 SGHAT and CDR2 FQNNGV. The CDR3 runs 18 residues.